This T cell receptor beta chain comes out of a study of monozygotic twins with cystic fibrosis. Method: immunoSEQ multiplex PCR; TCRdb's copy keeps in-frame clones and lacks some. Of about 30,000 clones listed, just under 85% are singletons. As for this clone: The antigen is unknown.

Study conclusions and caveats: V usage most resembled the co-twin in 13 of 16 pairs.

The source is a girl aged 2 to 10 with cystic fibrosis. Material: blood.

CDR3 amino acids: CASSQDLGLSGADEQYF. CDR3 nucleotide sequence: TGCGCCAGCAGCCAAGATCTGGGCCTGTCGGGGGCCGACGAGCAGTACTTC. The V call is TRBV4-1, the J call TRBJ2-7; either TRBD1 or TRBD2 may fit D (6 bases each). V dropped 0 bases and J dropped 5 bases, with 20 bases sitting between them. The V gene's germline CDR1 is MGHRA and CDR2 YSYEKL. The CDR3 is 17 amino acids.